The 26 T cell receptor beta chains below were found in one sample sequenced in a study of blood T cell repertoires in COVID-19. The data were produced by immunoSEQ multiplex PCR, yet TCRdb's version contains in-frame clones alone and is incomplete. The sample consists of around 9,800 clones, 70% to 90% of them appearing once. Sample: peripheral blood. The receptors were sampled from a man aged 25 to 40 with active or convalescent COVID-19.

The V call is TRBV4-1, the J call TRBJ2-1; 7 positions match TRBD1. Germline CDR1 and CDR2: MGHRA and YSYEKL. The CDR3 consists of 20 residues. Losses at the gene ends were 0 bases for V and 6 bases for J; bases not matched to a gene: 20. CDR3 sequence (DNA): TGCGCCAGCAGCCAAGATGGCACAGGGGTTTCCCTACGTTTCACCAATGAGCAGTTCTTC. It codes for CASSQDGTGVSLRFTNEQFF.

This chain uses TRBV3-1 (or the pseudogene TRBV3-2) with TRBJ2-1; 9 nucleotides match TRBD2. Looked up from germline, CDR1 is LGHDT and CDR2 is YNNKEL (reference sequence). The CDR3 is made up of 16 amino acids. V was pared by 4 bases and J by 4 bases, with 8 bases of the junction left unmatched. The CDR3 is CASSPTLAGGYNEQFF. CDR3 nucleotides: TGTGCCAGCAGCCCTACACTAGCGGGCGGATACAATGAGCAGTTCTTC.

This chain uses TRBV19 with TRBJ2-2, with a possible D match to TRBD1 (6 bases). Germline V gene sequence: CDR1 LNHDA, CDR2 SQIVND (reference sequence). CDR3 length: 13 amino acids. Trimming left V 7 bases short and J 3 bases short, with 9 bases between. In DNA form, the CDR3 reads TGTGCCAGTACCCCAGGGGACACCGGGGAGCTGTTTTTT. Translating gives CASTPGDTGELFF.

The V call is TRBV27, the J call TRBJ1-1, with 7 positions matching TRBD1. The junction had 9 bases not matched to a gene; V was cut back by 4 bases and J by 7 bases. The germline V gene encodes CDR1 MNHEY and CDR2 SMNVEV (reference sequence). The CDR3 consists of 14 residues. The CDR3 region has the DNA TGTGCCAGCAGTTCCCACAGGGGCAAGGGTGAAGCTTTCTTT. This encodes CASSSHRGKGEAFF.

The V and J genes are TRBV9 and TRBJ1-5; 7 bases agree with TRBD1. This CDR3 has 15 amino acids. The trim removed 3 bases at V and 4 bases at J, leaving 7 bases unmatched. Germline V gene data show CDR1 as SGDLS and CDR2 as YYNGEE. CDR3 nucleotide sequence: TGTGCCAGCAGCGAGCGAACAGGGGAGAATCAGCCCCAGCATTTT. Protein: CASSERTGENQPQHF.

This clone has a handful of counts. The chain couples TRBV11-2 to TRBJ1-1; tentatively, D is TRBD1 (5 bases). This CDR3 is built from 14 residues. Germline lookup yields CDR1 SGHAT and CDR2 FQNNGV. Between the trimmed V and J ends, which lost 5 bases and 1 base, there was a span of 11 bases. The DNA of the CDR3 is TGTGCCAGCAGCAGGACAATCCCGAACACTGAAGCTTTCTTT. It translates to CASSRTIPNTEAFF.

The chain recombines TRBV7-3 with TRBJ2-4; TRBD1 matches 12 bases. This CDR3 comprises 18 residues. J lost 2 bases, V lost 1 base, and 6 bases had no gene match. The germline V gene encodes CDR1 SGHTA and CDR2 FQGTGA. The CDR3 DNA reads as TGTGCCAGCAGCTTAATGGTGGGGGACAGGGGGCCCAAAAACATTCAGTACTTC. Its translation is CASSLMVGDRGPKNIQYF.

A single count supports this clone. The rearrangement uses TRBV6-1 and TRBJ2-2; D is uncertain. Germline V gene lookup returns CDR1 MNHNS and CDR2 SASEGT. The CDR3 is made up of 14 amino acids. V lost 7 bases to trimming and J lost 1 base, with 10 bases between them. The CDR3 sequence: CASNPTGNTGELFF. The CDR3 DNA is TGTGCCAGCAACCCGACGGGGAACACCGGGGAGCTGTTTTTT.

The chain is built from TRBV7-6 and TRBJ2-1, with a possible D match to TRBD1 (7 bases). V shed 1 base and J shed 8 bases, with 9 bases lying between them. This CDR3 contains 13 residues. Germline assignment: CDR1 SGHVS and CDR2 FNYEAQ. The CDR3 is CASSLGRGDEQFF. The CDR3 coding sequence is TGTGCCAGCAGCTTAGGCAGGGGGGATGAGCAGTTCTTC.

The rearrangement joins TRBV7-2 to TRBJ2-3; D is undetermined. V was pared by 1 base and J by 0 bases, with 8 bases between. This CDR3 is 15 amino acids long. The germline gives CDR1 SGHTA, CDR2 FQGNSA. CDR3 nucleotide sequence: TGTGCCAGCAGCTTAGTTCCCTTTAGCACAGATACGCAGTATTTT. Amino acid sequence: CASSLVPFSTDTQYF.

The chain joins TRBV5-1 to TRBJ2-1, with D maybe TRBD2 (5 bases). Germline CDR1 and CDR2: SGHRS and YFSETQ. This CDR3 has 15 amino acids. Trimming removed 3 bases at V and 8 bases at J, with 18 bases between. The chain's CDR3 is CASSSGGTSRYEQFF. Here the CDR3 DNA reads TGCGCCAGCAGCTCCGGAGGCACTAGTCGTTATGAGCAGTTCTTC.

The genes are TRBV5-4 and TRBJ2-1, with D perhaps matching TRBD2 (6 bases). Germline CDR1 and CDR2: SGHNT and YYREEE (reference sequence). The CDR3 is 12 residues long. With 5 bases removed from V and 9 bases from J, the gap between germline ends came to 12 bases. CDR3 sequence reads: CASSSQEGEQFF. The CDR3 nucleotides are TGTGCCAGCAGTTCTCAGGAGGGTGAGCAGTTCTTC.

J is TRBJ2-7 and V is TRBV7-9; 7 nucleotides match TRBD1. V lost 7 bases and J lost 7; bases outside the gene matches: 7. The CDR3 has 12 residues. The germline V gene has CDR1 SEHNR and CDR2 FQNEAQ (reference sequence). For the CDR3, the DNA is TGTGCCAGCACGAGGGGGCCGGGAGAGCAGTACTTC. It encodes CASTRGPGEQYF.

This clone appeared a few times. The rearrangement uses TRBV13 and TRBJ2-1; tentatively, D is TRBD1 (5 bases). With 6 bases removed from V and 5 bases from J, the gap between germline ends came to 14 bases. Germline loops: CDR1 PRHDT, CDR2 FYEKMQ (reference sequence). The CDR3 length is 14 residues. For the CDR3, the DNA is TGTGCCAGCAGAAATCAGGGTATTCACAATGAGCAGTTCTTC. Its translation: CASRNQGIHNEQFF.

In nucleotides, the CDR3 is TGTGCCAGAAGCTTAGCAGGCGGGGGAATTTCCGATAATTCACCCCTCCACTTT. Translated, it gives CARSLAGGGISDNSPLHF. This rearrangement joins TRBV7-5 to TRBJ1-6. TRBV7-5 is a recognized pseudogene. The CDR3 spans 18 residues.

The genes are TRBV15 and TRBJ2-5; D not certain. Germline CDR1 and CDR2: LNHNV and YYDKDF (reference sequence). The V end was cut by 5 bases, the J end by 5 bases, with 24 bases between. There are 17 residues in the CDR3. The DNA for the CDR3 is TGTGCCACCAGCGCCTTTGCCGGGTCCCGTCAAGAGGAGACCCAGTACTTC. It specifies CATSAFAGSRQEETQYF.

The rearrangement uses TRBV6-5 and TRBJ1-2; 7 bases are shared with TRBD1. The CDR3 spans 14 residues. V trimming: 0 bases; J trimming: 4 bases; junction bases outside the gene matches: 2. Per the germline V gene, CDR1 is MNHEY and CDR2 is SVGAGI. The CDR3 reads CASSYSTGVYGYTF. The CDR3 region has the DNA TGTGCCAGCAGTTACTCTACAGGGGTCTATGGCTACACCTTC.

The rearrangement links TRBV3-1 (or the pseudogene TRBV3-2) to TRBJ1-2, with TRBD1 as a possible D gene (6 bases). The CDR3 covers 17 residues. CDR1 and CDR2 (germline): LGHDT, YNNKEL (reference sequence). The V gene lost 2 bases and the J gene lost 1 base, with 17 bases spanning the gap. CDR3 in DNA: TGTGCCAGCAGCCAAAGTGATAACAGGGCGATTAACTATGGCTACACCTTC. Translation: CASSQSDNRAINYGYTF.

CDR3 sequence reads: CASSFSTNYGYTF. CDR3 DNA sequence: TGTGCCAGCAGCTTCAGTACAAACTATGGCTACACCTTC. The rearrangement links TRBV7-9 to TRBJ1-2; D is ambiguous. V dropped 3 bases and J dropped 2 bases, with 7 bases sitting between them. The CDR3 consists of 13 residues. Germline assignment: CDR1 SEHNR and CDR2 FQNEAQ (reference sequence). The full variable domain, with the rest looked up from reference TRBV7-9 and TRBJ1-2, is DTGVSQNPRHKITKRGQNVTFRCDPISEHNRLYWYRQTLGQGPEFLTYFQNEAQLEKSRLLSDRFSAERPKGSFSTLEIQRTEQGDSAMYLCASSFSTNYGYTFGSGTRLTVV.

The V gene is TRBV6-5, the J gene TRBJ2-2; D possibly corresponds to TRBD2 (7 bases). The germline V gene has CDR1 MNHEY and CDR2 SVGAGI. With 10 bases removed from V and 5 bases from J, the gap between germline ends came to 17 bases. The CDR3 consists of 14 residues. The CDR3 protein is CATSRGAGTGELFF. DNA of the CDR3: TGTGCCACTTCCCGGGGGGCCGGGACCGGGGAGCTGTTTTTT.

V and J are TRBV3-1 (or the pseudogene TRBV3-2) and TRBJ2-7, with D possibly TRBD2 on 6 matching bases. The CDR3 has 16 residues. Per the germline V gene, CDR1 is LGHDT and CDR2 is YNNKEL (reference sequence). V was clipped by 4 bases and J by 3 bases, with 19 bases between them. The CDR3 protein is CASSPWLERGGYEQYF. The CDR3 nucleotides are TGTGCCAGCAGCCCTTGGCTGGAAAGGGGAGGCTACGAGCAGTACTTC.

The V call is TRBV9, the J call TRBJ1-2; weak D call: TRBD1 (6 bases). Looked up from germline, CDR1 is SGDLS and CDR2 is YYNGEE. The germline V and J ends were trimmed by 0 bases and 0 bases, with 9 bases remaining between them. The CDR3 has 15 amino acids. The CDR3: CASSVGGLANYGYTF. The CDR3 DNA reads as TGTGCCAGCAGCGTAGGGGGGCTAGCTAACTATGGCTACACCTTC.

CDR3 DNA: TGCGCCAGCAGGTTACAGGGGGCGTCGGAAGAGACCCAGTACTTC. This encodes CASRLQGASEETQYF. The genes are TRBV5-1 and TRBJ2-5; 9 bases line up with TRBD1. The CDR3 has 15 residues. The junction had 8 bases not matched to a gene; V was cut back by 5 bases and J by 3 bases. The germline gives CDR1 SGHRS, CDR2 YFSETQ.

V gene TRBV5-1 combines with J gene TRBJ2-1; 9 nucleotides agree with TRBD2. V lost 4 bases, J lost 10 bases, and 12 bases stayed unmatched. Germline values: CDR1 SGHRS, CDR2 YFSETQ. The CDR3 length is 15 residues. CDR3 sequence: CASSGLAGPGGEQFF. For the CDR3, the DNA is TGCGCCAGCAGCGGGCTAGCGGGGCCAGGCGGGGAGCAGTTCTTC.

This chain joins TRBV4-2 and TRBJ2-5; 7 bases match TRBD2. This CDR3 spans 18 amino acids. The germline gives CDR1 LGHNA, CDR2 YNFKEQ. V shed 0 bases and J 6 bases; nucleotides not matched to a gene: 16. This CDR3 reads CASSQDQPAGPRRQTQYF. The CDR3 DNA follows: TGTGCCAGCAGCCAAGATCAGCCAGCGGGGCCCCGCCGACAGACCCAGTACTTC.

The chain is built from TRBV3-1 (or the pseudogene TRBV3-2) and TRBJ2-2; D gene unclear. This CDR3 is built from 14 residues. The germline CDR1 and CDR2 sequences are LGHDT and YNNKEL (reference sequence). V lost 4 bases, J lost 6 bases, and 12 bases lay in between. In nucleotides, the CDR3 is TGTGCCAGCAGCCCTCCCGTAATTGCCGGGGAGCTGTTTTTT. Its protein product is CASSPPVIAGELFF.